The 2 T cell receptor beta chains presented below share a single source sample, sequenced in a study of T cells in women clearing cervical HPV infection. Measured with immunoSEQ multiplex PCR; TCRdb has only the in-frame clones, and not every one. This sample contains about 24,000 clones. Sequenced input: blood buffy coat. The receptors were sampled from a woman aged 18-70 years with a cervical HPV16 infection that either progressed to CIN3+ or cleared (not recorded which).

Regarding this clone: The CDR3 is cut off 3 residues early in the read; its end comes from the germline J gene. This sequence joins TRBV29-1 and TRBJ2-7; D perhaps matches TRBD2 (6 bases). With 0 bases removed from V and 6 bases from J, the gap between germline ends came to 18 bases. Germline V CDR1 and CDR2: SQVTM, ANQGSEA. The CDR3 runs to 15 residues. The CDR3 loop reads CSVEDLQRLGGEQYF. The sequenced part of the CDR3 DNA is TGCAGCGTTGAAGATCTCCAGCGGTTGGGGGGCGAG.

For this clone: The DNA ends 3 residues before the CDR3 does, and the rest of the CDR3 is filled in from the germline J gene. The chain is built from TRBV28 and TRBJ1-2; 7 nucleotides match TRBD1. V gave up 3 bases and J gave up 4 bases; unmatched junction bases: 2. The CDR3 consists of 13 residues. The germline gives CDR1 MDHEN, CDR2 SYDVKM. CDR3 bases read: TGTGCCAGCAGTTTCCGGACAGGCTATGGC. The encoded protein is CASSFRTGYG. The entire CDR3 is CASSFRTGYGYTF.